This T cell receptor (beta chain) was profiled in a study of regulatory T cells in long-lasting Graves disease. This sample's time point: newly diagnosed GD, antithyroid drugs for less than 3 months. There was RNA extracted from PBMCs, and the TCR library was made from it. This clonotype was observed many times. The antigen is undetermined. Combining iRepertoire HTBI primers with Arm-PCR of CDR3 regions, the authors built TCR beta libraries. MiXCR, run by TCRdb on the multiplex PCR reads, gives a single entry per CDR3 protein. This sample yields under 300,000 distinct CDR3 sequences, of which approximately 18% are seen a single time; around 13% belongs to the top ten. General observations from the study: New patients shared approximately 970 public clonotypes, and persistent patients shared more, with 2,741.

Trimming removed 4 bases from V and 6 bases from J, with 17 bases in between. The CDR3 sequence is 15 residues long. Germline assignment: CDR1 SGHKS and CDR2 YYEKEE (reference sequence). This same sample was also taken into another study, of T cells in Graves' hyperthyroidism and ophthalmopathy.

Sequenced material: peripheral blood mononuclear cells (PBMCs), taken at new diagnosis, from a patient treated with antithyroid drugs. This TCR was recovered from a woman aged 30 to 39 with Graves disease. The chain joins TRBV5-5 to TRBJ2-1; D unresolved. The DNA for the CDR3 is TGTGCCAGCAGCCGGACGGTGGGTGAGGCCAATGAGCAGTTCTTC. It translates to CASSRTVGEANEQFF.